This T cell receptor beta chain was recorded in a study of Ad26.COV2.S vaccination and SARS-CoV-2 variants. Study in general: Doses of Ad26.COV2.S were injected into muscle once or twice, 56 days apart. Study results and caveats: Recipients of either vaccine or placebo displayed similar breadth of non-spike TCRs.

The CDR3 consists of 14 residues. Germline CDR1 is LGHDT and CDR2 is YNNKEL (reference sequence). The V end lost 1 base, the J end lost 1 base, and 7 bases lay between the germline ends. Repertoires were generated with immunoSEQ multiplex PCR, while TCRdb's copy carries only in-frame clones and drops some. Here the sample spans about 280,000 clones, around 87% being singletons. This clone was seen a single time. The target antigen is unknown. The treatment: roughly 18 received Ad26.COV2.S at low or high dose, single or two shots; about 5 received placebo; per-sample allocation not given. At day 63 after the first vaccine or placebo injection, samples were drawn.

The sequencing used peripheral blood, collected in a trial of Ad26.COV2.S vaccine versus placebo. The clonotype was recovered from a person aged 18-60 years who received the Ad26.COV2.S COVID-19 vaccine or a placebo. J is TRBJ1-1 and V is TRBV3-1 (or the pseudogene TRBV3-2); D gene unclear. DNA for the CDR3: TGTGCCAGCAGCCAAGGGGCAGGGAACACTGAAGCTTTCTTT. Translated: CASSQGAGNTEAFF.